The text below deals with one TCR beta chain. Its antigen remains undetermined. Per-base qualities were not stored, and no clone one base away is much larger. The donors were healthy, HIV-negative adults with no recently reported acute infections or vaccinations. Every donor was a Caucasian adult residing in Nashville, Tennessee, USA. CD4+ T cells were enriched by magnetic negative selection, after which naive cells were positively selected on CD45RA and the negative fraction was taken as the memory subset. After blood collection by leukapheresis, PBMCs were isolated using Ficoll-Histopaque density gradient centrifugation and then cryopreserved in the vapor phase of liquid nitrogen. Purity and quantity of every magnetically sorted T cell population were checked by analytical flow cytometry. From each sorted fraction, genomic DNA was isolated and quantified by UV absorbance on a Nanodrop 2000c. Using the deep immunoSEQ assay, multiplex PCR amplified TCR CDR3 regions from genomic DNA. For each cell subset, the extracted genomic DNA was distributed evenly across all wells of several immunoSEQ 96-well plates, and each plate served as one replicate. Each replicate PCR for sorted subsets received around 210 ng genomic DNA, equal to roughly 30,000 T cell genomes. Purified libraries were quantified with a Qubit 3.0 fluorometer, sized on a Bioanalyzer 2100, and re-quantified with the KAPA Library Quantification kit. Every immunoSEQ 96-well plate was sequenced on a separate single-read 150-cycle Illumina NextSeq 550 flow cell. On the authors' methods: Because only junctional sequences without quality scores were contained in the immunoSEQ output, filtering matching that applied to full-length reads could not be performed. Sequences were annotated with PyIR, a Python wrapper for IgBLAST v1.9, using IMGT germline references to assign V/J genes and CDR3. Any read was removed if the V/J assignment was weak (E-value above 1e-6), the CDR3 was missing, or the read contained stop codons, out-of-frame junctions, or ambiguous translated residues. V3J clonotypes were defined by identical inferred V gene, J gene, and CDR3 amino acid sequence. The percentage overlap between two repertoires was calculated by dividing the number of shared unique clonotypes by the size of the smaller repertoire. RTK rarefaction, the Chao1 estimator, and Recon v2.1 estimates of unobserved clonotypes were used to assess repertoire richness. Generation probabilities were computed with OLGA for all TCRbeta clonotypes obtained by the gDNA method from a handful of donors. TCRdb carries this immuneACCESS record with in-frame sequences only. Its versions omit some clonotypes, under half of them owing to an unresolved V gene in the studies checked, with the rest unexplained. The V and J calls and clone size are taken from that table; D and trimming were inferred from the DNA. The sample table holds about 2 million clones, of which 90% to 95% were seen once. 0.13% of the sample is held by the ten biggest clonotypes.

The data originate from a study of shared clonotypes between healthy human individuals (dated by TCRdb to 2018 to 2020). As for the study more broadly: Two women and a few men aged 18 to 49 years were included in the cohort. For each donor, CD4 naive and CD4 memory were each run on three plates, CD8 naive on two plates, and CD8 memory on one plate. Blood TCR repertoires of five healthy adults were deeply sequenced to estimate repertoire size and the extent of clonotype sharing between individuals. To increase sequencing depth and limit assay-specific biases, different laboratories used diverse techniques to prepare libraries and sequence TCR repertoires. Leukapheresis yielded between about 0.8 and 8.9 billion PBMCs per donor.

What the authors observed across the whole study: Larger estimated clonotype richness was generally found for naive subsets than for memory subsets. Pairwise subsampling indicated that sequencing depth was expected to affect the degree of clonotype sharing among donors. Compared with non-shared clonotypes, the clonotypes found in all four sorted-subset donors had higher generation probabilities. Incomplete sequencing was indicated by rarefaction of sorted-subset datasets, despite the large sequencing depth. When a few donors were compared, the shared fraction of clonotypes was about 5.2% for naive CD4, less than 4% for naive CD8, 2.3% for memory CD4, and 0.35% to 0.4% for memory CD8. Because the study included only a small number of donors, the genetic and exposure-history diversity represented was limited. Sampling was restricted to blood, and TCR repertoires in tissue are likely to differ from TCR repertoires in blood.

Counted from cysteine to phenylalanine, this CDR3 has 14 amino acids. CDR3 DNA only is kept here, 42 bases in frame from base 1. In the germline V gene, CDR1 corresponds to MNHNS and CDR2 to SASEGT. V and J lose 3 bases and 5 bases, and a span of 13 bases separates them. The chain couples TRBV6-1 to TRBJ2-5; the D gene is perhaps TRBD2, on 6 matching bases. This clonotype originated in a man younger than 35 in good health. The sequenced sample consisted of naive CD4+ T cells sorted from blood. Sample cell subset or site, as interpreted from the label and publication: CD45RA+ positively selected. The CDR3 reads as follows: CASSDPGGWETQYF. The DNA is TGTGCCAGCAGTGACCCCGGAGGGTGGGAGACCCAGTACTTC.